These 3 T cell receptor beta chains originate from one sample sequenced in a study of blood T cells in healthy people across ages. For the second PCR, which ran for roughly 6 to 12 cycles, a sample-barcoded 5' primer and a J-beta primer mix were used. TCRdb re-analysed the 5' RACE reads in MiXCR, keeping a single row per CDR3 protein. The data contain approximately 730,000 distinct CDR3 sequences, 53% of them seen just once; the ten biggest clones take up roughly 37%. Input material: blood. The receptors were gathered from a man aged 80 or over in good health.

This clonotype appeared once. The chain carries TRBV18 and TRBJ2-1; no firm D call. The CDR3 has 13 residues. Germline lookup yields CDR1 KGHSH and CDR2 LQKENI. The germline V and J ends were trimmed by 4 bases and 8 bases, with 12 bases remaining between them. The CDR3: CASSQSSGDEQFF. Here the CDR3 DNA reads TGTGCCAGCTCACAGTCGTCCGGCGATGAGCAGTTCTTC.

The count of this clonotype is one. The V call is TRBV3-1, the J call TRBJ2-1; 7 nucleotides align to TRBD2. This CDR3 contains 15 residues. CDR1 is LGHDT and CDR2 is YNNKEL in the germline V gene (reference sequence). J gave up 4 bases and V 1 base, and 4 bases lay outside the gene matches. For the CDR3, the DNA is TGTGCCAGCAGCCAAGGGACTAGGGGTTACAATGAGCAGTTCTTC. Translated: CASSQGTRGYNEQFF.

V and J are TRBV6-4 and TRBJ1-1, with 9 nucleotides matching TRBD1. V lost 3 bases and J lost 4; bases outside the gene matches: 6. The germline V gene encodes CDR1 MRHNA and CDR2 SNTAGT. This CDR3 has 15 amino acids. The CDR3 region is CASSDGTGKGTEAFF. The CDR3 coding sequence is TGTGCCAGCAGTGATGGGACAGGGAAGGGCACTGAAGCTTTCTTT.